This TCR beta chain was profiled in a study of cytomegalovirus exposure and HLA in healthy donors (dated by TCRdb to about 2017). As for the study more broadly: In an earlier analysis of about 560 of the donors, less than 350 Gb of sequence data and 90 million to 120 million unique TCR beta sequences from 180 million or so T cells were reported. Class I and class II HLA loci were covered by the typing at four-digit resolution. An earlier analysis of approximately 630 of the donors applied high-throughput TCR beta sequencing to assess whether each TCR beta V gene segment acted as functional or pseudogenic. A later genetic analysis used genome-wide SNP genotypes for about 55% of the 666 donors, treating that subset as a discovery cohort. The genetic ancestry cluster associated with self-reported Caucasian donors included roughly four fifths of the approximately 400 genotyped donors. Typing coverage differed by locus: A, B, C, DRB1 and DQB1 were typed in roughly 629-630 donors, DQA1 in 500 to 550, DPA1 in 600 to 610, and DPB1 in approximately 450. The later analysis used no new phenotypic data to find candidate immune exposures, relying instead on TCR beta sequences and their occurrence across donors. The study aimed to test whether signatures of past pathogen exposure could be identified by cataloging public T cell receptors. In a later analysis, previously published TCR beta repertoires from 500 to 750 donors were re-analyzed and high-resolution HLA genotyping was added so that TCR occurrence patterns could be studied. The T cell repertoires of about 700 subjects were profiled by immunosequencing and related to cytomegalovirus serostatus. In addition to the first cohort of 666 subjects, a separate validation cohort of around 110 different subjects was used. Roughly five DR-DQ haplotypes were treated as single units for association and clustering because of strong linkage in the cohort. All discovery cohort repertoires had been generated on a single sequencing platform. Roughly 300 gigabases of sequencing data and around 85 million unique TCR sequences made up an early release that covered 500 to 650 HLA-typed donors. To predict cytomegalovirus infection status, the study combined high-throughput TCR immunosequencing, statistical association of individual TCRs with disease status, and machine learning. Among over 350 genotyped donors of the cohort, an average of around 240,000 unique TCR beta nucleotide sequences were sequenced per donor, around 20% of them non-productive. Alongside the repertoire data, information on donor age, sex, ethnicity and CMV serostatus was compiled.

V is pruned by 0 bases and J by 4 bases, leaving 7 bases of the junction without a gene match. The CDR3 holds 15 amino acids from the cysteine to the phenylalanine. CDR3 DNA only is kept here, 45 bases in frame from base 1. CDR1 is given as SQVTM and CDR2 as ANQGSEA, both from the germline V gene. Of note for this clone: Its antigen is currently not known. Per-base qualities were not stored, and no clone one base away is much larger.

In total, 600 or so healthy bone marrow donors made up the cohort. Cohort members were all nominally healthy when sampled, although unrecorded immune exposures were likely present. The donor was CMV seropositive and was included in the group of approximately 310 seropositive cohort members. Every donor gave a peripheral blood sample, and the peripheral blood mononuclear cells from that sample were used for TCR beta sequencing. The Qiagen DNeasy Blood Extraction Kit was used to extract genomic DNA from the blood cell samples. What the study reported, not specific to this receptor: The presence/absence analyses assumed that sequencing depth was roughly uniform across donors, and that assumption may not be true. An association between a missense DCLRE1C variant and V-gene and J-gene trimming of TCR beta chains was found in a later genetic analysis and replicated in an independent cohort. The only immune exposure information available for the cohort was CMV serostatus. Broadly in line with IMGT annotations, most TCR beta V segments showed up in productive rearrangements about 90% or about 30% of the time in an earlier analysis of around 550 of the donors. The classifier was reported to diagnose cytomegalovirus status with high specificity and sensitivity in both the original and validation cohorts. Across donors, most TCR sequences were observed very rarely, whereas some public TCRs were present in many individuals. The 87-base-pair reads could not distinguish some IMGT-functional V segments, including TRBV6-2 and TRBV6-3, so those segments were excluded. A cluster of highly shared sequence variants was judged likely to represent a technical artifact of the sequencing pipeline. In a later analysis, HLA-associated TCR beta chains were found to be more clonally expanded and to have lower generation probabilities than equally common non-associated chains. HLA typing was unavailable for some donors at each locus, so association tests used only the typed subset. Correlated functional status among segregating V segments might reflect linkage disequilibrium, but an unknown experimental factor could not be ruled out. Assigning TCR associations to individual alleles was difficult when HLA alleles, especially DR and DQ, strongly co-occurred. In this cohort, only TCR beta chains were sequenced, and detectable features were limited by the absence of alpha or paired-chain data. In a later genetic analysis, fewer N-insertions in productive TCRs were reported among donors in an Asian-associated ancestry cluster than the roughly 640-donor mean. In the study, around 160 TCR beta chains were listed as associated with cytomegalovirus. It was suggested by the authors that the approach could potentially be generalized to other disease states and immunological phenotypes. A later analysis found that TCR association rates varied across HLA loci, with DRB1 alleles showing the most associated TCRs and HLA-C alleles the fewest. A further reported finding was that TCR beta sequences accurately predicted the HLA-A and HLA-B alleles for most subjects in the first cohort. In vitro tests confirmed that three of the cytomegalovirus-associated TCR beta chains recognize cytomegalovirus antigens. Several of the top co-occurrence clusters appeared to be linked to parvovirus B19, influenza, CMV and Epstein-Barr virus, according to a later analysis. In a later analysis, around 15,000 TCR beta sequences were associated with specific HLA alleles at a false discovery rate of 0.05. According to a later analysis, most CMV-associated TCR beta chains appeared to be HLA-restricted, and the HLA associations seemed to be driven largely by CMV exposure. Because counts were too low, more than 15 rarely observed V segments, including chromosome 9 orphons, were left out of the earlier analysis of approximately 500 of the donors.

The library was built by means of the immunoSEQ multiplex PCR assay. The multiplex PCR relied on a mix of 60 forward primers for TCR Vbeta segments and 13 reverse primers for TCR Jbeta segments. A multiplex PCR assay on genomic DNA amplified the CDR3 region of rearranged TCR beta genes. The amplified TCR beta libraries were sequenced on the Illumina HiSeq System as 87-base-pair reads. The paper's processing steps were these. In a later analysis, roughly 80 million unique TCR beta chains were counted across the 690 or so repertoires, and approximately 11 million of these chains were shared by at least two donors. Raw reads were error-corrected and collapsed into unique sequences with a nearest-neighbor algorithm that merged closely related sequences to remove PCR and sequencing errors. Alignment of CDR3 sequences to IMGT reference sequences was used to assign V, D and J gene segments. For a sequence to be retained, a match of at least six nucleotides to both a V gene segment and a J gene segment was required. A rearrangement was called productive if the CDR3 had no stop codons and remained in frame with V and J, and every other rearrangement was called non-productive. CDR3 was defined by IMGT convention, running from the second conserved V-encoded cysteine to the conserved J-encoded phenylalanine. Sequences without an unambiguous match to a single V gene segment were excluded from the earlier analysis of a few hundred of the donors. An earlier analysis of approximately 590 of the donors called V segments functional above 56.7% productive rearrangements and segregating when the between-donor standard deviation exceeded 5%. A statistical classification framework was developed to diagnose cytomegalovirus status using the catalog of TCR beta chain sequences. In a later analysis, V and J genes were assigned by comparing TCR nucleotide sequences against IMGT/GENE-DB human TR gene sequences. The TCRdist pipeline was used in a later analysis to assign CDR3 sequences and most-parsimonious VDJ recombination scenarios. A later analysis defined each TCR beta chain by its CDR3 amino acid sequence plus V-gene family, and excluded reads lacking a unique V-gene family. A later analysis removed several hundred highly shared, low-generation-probability nucleotide sequences to deal with suspected cross-contamination and a sequencing artifact. A later analysis calculated a clonal expansion index for each public chain from normalized within-repertoire ranks of inferred template counts. Generation probabilities in a later analysis came from a VDJ recombination model fitted to out-of-frame rearrangements, and those results were checked against IGoR. Hypergeometric tests were used in a later analysis to score TCR-TCR, TCR-HLA and TCR-CMV co-occurrence, with a repertoire-size bias correction applied to the TCR pairs. False discovery rates were estimated in a later analysis by permuting HLA or CMV assignments 20 times. In a later analysis, co-occurring TCRs were grouped using DBSCAN, and TCRdist sequence similarity was added for clustering within HLA-allele-positive subsets. For co-occurrence clustering, repertoires with fewer than 30,000 or more than 120,000 public chains were excluded, along with roughly 5 repertoires with anomalous nucleotide sharing. Entries here come from immuneACCESS through TCRdb and include only in-frame sequences with V and J called. Some clones fail to appear in such tables; in the studies checked, an unresolved V gene covers under half of the shortfall, and the cause of the remainder is unknown. V and J calls and clone size follow that table, whereas D and trimming were derived from the DNA. The sample table records 170,000 or so clones; around 82% of these occur just once. The ten largest clones capture approximately 13% of the sample.

The source is a woman in her fifties or sixties in good health and CMV-seropositive. The chain couples TRBV29-1 to TRBJ1-2; 8 bases in between match TRBD1. Input material: PBMCs. The encoded CDR3 is CSVEEGAGGFYGYTF. The DNA is as follows: TGCAGCGTTGAAGAAGGGGCAGGGGGCTTCTATGGCTACACCTTC. The variable domain in full, with residues beyond the CDR3 obtained from the reference TRBV29-1 and TRBJ1-2 genes, is SAVISQKPSRDICQRGTSLTIQCQVDSQVTMMFWYRQQPGQSLTLIATANQGSEATYESGFVIDKFPISRPNLTFSTLTVSNMSPEDSSIYLCSVEEGAGGFYGYTFGSGTRLTVV.